This TCR beta chain emerged from a study of blood T cell repertoires in COVID-19 (dated by TCRdb to 2020 to 2021). Concerning the study at large: Samples covering the acute and convalescent phases of COVID-19 were provided by collaborators in the United States, Italy and Spain. The prospective study material was composed of cDNA or gDNA derived from T cells, B-cell-depleted T cells, or PBMCs. Deeply sampled blood TCRbeta repertoires from subjects exposed to, actively infected with, or recovered from COVID-19 were included in the dataset. The repertoires were released in a freely available public database meant as a resource for research on the immune response to SARS-CoV-2. Samples came from the ongoing ImmuneRACE study (first 160 participants) plus 1,254 subjects from 6 global collaborators. Sample metadata almost always included a de-identified subject ID, COVID-19 status, age in years and sex. HLA class I and class II types, where available, came from metadata supplied by the sample provider rather than from assay-based typing. Broader findings and caveats from the paper: The amount of clinical and demographic metadata varied by source and participant and was provided uncurated.

TCRbeta CDR3 regions were amplified from genomic DNA by means of the immunoSEQ Assay, a bias-controlled multiplex PCR. As for the authors' bioinformatics: The number of nucleated cells in each sample was estimated by amplification of reference gene primers within the assay. To quantify the absolute abundance of each unique TCRbeta CDR3 rearrangement, sequence reads were collapsed and filtered. Productive Simpson clonality was computed per sample as the square root of Simpson's diversity index over productive rearrangements. Here the immuneACCESS table is served through TCRdb, limited to in-frame sequences with V and J called. Missing clones are a known gap in these copies; in checked studies unresolved V genes cover under half, and the rest lacks a known reason. That table gives V, J and clone size, and the DNA gave D and trimming. For this sample there are 300,000 to 400,000 clones; 65% to 90% appear just once. The ten largest clones represent 7.2% of the sample.

CDR1 and CDR2 are drawn from the germline V gene: LGHNT, FRNRAP. V and J lose 0 bases and 4 bases, and a span of 13 bases separates them. The CDR3 measures 17 amino acids from cysteine to phenylalanine. CDR3 DNA is the only sequence kept; it has 51 bases, read in frame from the first base. A word on this clone: No antigen is known for it. The input lacks base qualities; no much larger clone sits a single base away.

The collaborating institutions used their own protocols to collect whole blood in K2EDTA tubes. For TCRbeta analysis, collaborators shipped samples in one of three forms: frozen whole blood, isolated PBMCs, or DNA extracted from either of those sample types. The source of this sequence is a human donor in a cohort sampled during active COVID-19. The V gene is TRBV12-5 and the J gene is TRBJ2-6; a tentative D call is TRBD1 (5 bases match). Sequencing was carried out using peripheral blood. The DNA reads as follows: TGTGCTAGTGGTTTGGTACTTACAGGTCCCGGGGCCAACGTCCTGACTTTC. This yields the protein CASGLVLTGPGANVLTF.